This T cell receptor beta chain was obtained from a study of tumor and adjacent non-tumor tissue in lung cancer. Study-wide background: Patients comprised roughly 12 adenocarcinoma, 2 squamous cell carcinoma and 1 small cell lung cancer. Around 4.4 million productive TCRbeta reads were obtained per sample on average.

Trimming took off 2 bases at V and 2 bases at J, with 13 bases between the two ends. This CDR3 region has 15 residues. Germline values: CDR1 SGHDT, CDR2 YYEEEE. The library came from three nested PCR rounds adapted from ARM-PCR protocols. One entry per CDR3 protein results from TCRdb running MiXCR on the multiplex PCR reads. This table has some 100,000 distinct CDR3 sequences, 65% appearing once. Study-level points and caveats: Top 100 clones took a larger repertoire share in normal lung. Compared with tumor, normal lung showed significantly lower TCR diversity.

On this clonotype: Its antigen is unidentified. This may stem from a read error, because a much larger clone lies one nucleotide away.

RNA was extracted from bulk tissue without any cell sorting. The normal lung tissue was taken more than 3 cm from the tumor edge. The sequence derives from a man aged 30 to 39 with non-small cell lung cancer. V is TRBV5-6 and J is TRBJ2-5; possible D gene TRBD1, 5 bases. The sequencing sample was made of distant non-tumor lung tissue. CDR3 nucleotides: TGTGCCAGCAGCTTAAGTGTGACAGCGCAAGAGACCCAGTACTTC. This gives the protein CASSLSVTAQETQYF.